What follows are 22 T cell receptor beta chains derived from one specimen sequenced in a study of CD8+ T cells in alopecia areata. Investigators isolated RNA and reverse transcribed it into cDNA to act as the sequencing template. Using immunoSEQ multiplex PCR, the repertoire was profiled, and TCRdb retains in-frame clones only, with some absent. The sample gives roughly 59,000 clones, approximately 45% of which show up once; roughly 17% is in the top ten. The sequenced sample was CD8+ T cells sorted from blood, obtained at week 0. These receptors originate from a human donor with alopecia areata.

J is TRBJ2-7 and V is TRBV7-9; unclear D gene. This CDR3 is 12 amino acids long. V dropped 5 bases and J dropped 6 bases, with 11 bases sitting between them. CDR1 is SEHNR, CDR2 FQNEAQ, per germline (reference sequence). CDR3 amino acids: CASSLGGGEQYF. The CDR3 DNA sequence: TGTGCCAGCAGCCTGGGTGGTGGCGAGCAGTACTTC.

J is TRBJ2-2 and V is TRBV7-2; 8 bases map to TRBD2. Germline CDR1 is SGHTA and CDR2 is FQGNSA. V lost 2 bases and J lost 5; bases outside the gene matches: 1. The length of the CDR3 is 14 residues. The DNA of the CDR3 is TGTGCCAGCAGCTTAAGCGGGAGAACCGGGGAGCTGTTTTTT. Its protein is CASSLSGRTGELFF.

The genes are TRBV4-3 and TRBJ2-3; 10 bases match TRBD2. This CDR3 has 15 residues. The V gene's germline CDR1 is LGHNA and CDR2 YSLEER. V was clipped by 1 base and J by 3 bases; unmatched bases: 1. The CDR3 DNA sequence: TGCGCCAGCAGCCAAGGACTAGCGGGTACAGATACGCAGTATTTT. Its translation: CASSQGLAGTDTQYF.

The chain has TRBV29-1 and TRBJ2-2; D perhaps matches TRBD1 (6 bases). The CDR3 has 12 amino acids. Germline CDR1 is SQVTM and CDR2 is ANQGSEA. Trimming took off 4 bases at V and 3 bases at J, with 6 bases between the two ends. DNA for the CDR3: TGCAGCGTTGGACAGGACACCGGGGAGCTGTTTTTT. Its translation: CSVGQDTGELFF.

A single count supports this clone. The J gene is TRBJ2-1, the V gene TRBV30; D is undetermined. In germline, CDR1 is GTSNPN, CDR2 SVGIG (reference sequence). The CDR3 totals 10 residues. V gave up 7 bases and J gave up 15 bases, with 16 bases separating them. CDR3 coding DNA: TGTGCCTTGGAGTCAGCTCCTCCGTTCTTC. Protein sequence: CALESAPPFF.

The CDR3 spells CASSLVGGGTYEQYF. The CDR3 region has the DNA TGTGCCAGCAGCTTAGTGGGGGGAGGGACCTACGAGCAGTACTTC. The J gene is TRBJ2-7, the V gene TRBV11-2, with 7 bases identical to TRBD2. Germline trimming cut 1 base from V and 2 bases from J; bases unmatched to any gene: 5. Germline CDR1 SGHAT, CDR2 FQNNGV. The CDR3 is 15 amino acids.

The chain uses TRBV27 and TRBJ2-1, with D perhaps matching TRBD1 (5 bases). Trimming cost V 3 bases and J 3 bases, with 12 bases left between them. CDR1 and CDR2 from the germline V gene are MNHEY and SMNVEV (reference sequence). The CDR3 loop spans 15 amino acids. The CDR3 loop reads CASSLGQTHYNEQFF. The CDR3 coding sequence is TGTGCCAGCAGTTTGGGGCAGACCCACTACAATGAGCAGTTCTTC.

The chain has TRBV7-8 and TRBJ1-5; weak D call: TRBD1 (5 bases). Trimming took 1 base from V and 0 from J, leaving 7 bases between them. From germline, CDR1 is SGHVS and CDR2 FQNEAQ. CDR3 length equals 15 residues. CDR3: CASSLVGGSNQPQHF. The DNA of the CDR3 is TGTGCCAGCAGCTTAGTTGGGGGTAGCAATCAGCCCCAGCATTTT.

The V call is TRBV5-1, the J call TRBJ1-2; a weak D match, TRBD1 (5 bases). CDR1 and CDR2 from the germline V gene are SGHRS and YFSETQ. Trimming pared 1 base from V and 6 bases from J, leaving 10 bases between. This CDR3 contains 13 residues. DNA for the CDR3: TGCGCCAGCAGCTTGCAGGGAAGAGATGGCTACACCTTC. It encodes CASSLQGRDGYTF.

This clone was detected once. This chain uses TRBV5-1 with TRBJ2-2; 12 bases are a match to TRBD1. Trimming took 5 bases from V and 3 from J; bases not matched to a gene: 20. Per the germline V gene, CDR1 is SGHRS and CDR2 is YFSETQ. The CDR3 has 21 residues. CDR3 sequence: CASSSLRLPGQGAMDTGELFF. The DNA for the CDR3 is TGCGCCAGCAGTTCCCTTCGGCTACCGGGACAGGGGGCTATGGACACCGGGGAGCTGTTTTTT.

The V and J genes are TRBV29-1 and TRBJ2-3; the match to TRBD2 covers 8 bases. Germline CDR1 is SQVTM and CDR2 is ANQGSEA. The CDR3 covers 17 residues. V trimming: 5 bases; J trimming: 0 bases; junction bases outside the gene matches: 13. CDR3 amino acids: CSVKGSGVEGSTDTQYF. DNA for the CDR3: TGCAGCGTTAAAGGTAGCGGGGTTGAGGGCAGCACAGATACGCAGTATTTT.

The chain has TRBV6-6 and TRBJ1-2, with D unclear. CDR3 size: 13 residues. CDR1 is MNHNY, CDR2 SVGAGI, per germline (reference sequence). V lost 2 bases and J lost 4, with 8 bases in between. CDR3 region: CASSYGRSYGYTF. CDR3 DNA sequence: TGTGCCAGCAGTTACGGCAGGTCCTATGGCTACACCTTC.

The chain uses TRBV14 and TRBJ2-5, with TRBD2 matching over 9 bases. The CDR3 is 15 residues long. J was trimmed by 0 bases and V by 6 bases; bases with no gene match: 5. Germline lookup yields CDR1 SGHDN and CDR2 FVKESK. The DNA for the CDR3 is TGTGCCAGCAGACCTAGCGGGGAGTACCAAGAGACCCAGTACTTC. Its protein is CASRPSGEYQETQYF.

V is TRBV28 and J is TRBJ2-7; no definite D call. From germline, CDR1 is MDHEN and CDR2 SYDVKM. CDR3 length: 17 amino acids. V shed 6 bases and J shed 4 bases, with 25 bases lying between them. The CDR3 coding sequence is TGTGCCAGCAGCTCCCCGAGGCAGACAAGTACCTCATACGAGCAGTACTTC. Translated: CASSSPRQTSTSYEQYF.

As concerns this clone: The sample has other DNA sequences that encode this CDR3 too. The chain recombines TRBV29-1 with TRBJ2-2; D is undetermined. The germline V gene encodes CDR1 SQVTM and CDR2 ANQGSEA. Trimming removed 1 base from V and 8 bases from J, with 8 bases in between. The CDR3 length is 12 residues. CDR3 loop: CSVEGGGGELFF. The CDR3 DNA is TGCAGCGTTGAAGGGGGTGGAGGGGAGCTGTTTTTT.

The V and J genes are TRBV6-5 and TRBJ2-1; TRBD2 aligns across 7 bases. The CDR3 extends over 14 amino acids. The germline gives CDR1 MNHEY, CDR2 SVGAGI. V shed 2 bases, J shed 7 bases, and the junction held 5 bases outside the gene matches. The CDR3 nucleotides read TGTGCCAGCAGTTACGGGACTACCCTAAATGAGCAGTTCTTC. Amino acids: CASSYGTTLNEQFF.

The chain couples TRBV19 to TRBJ1-5, with D perhaps matching TRBD1 (5 bases). This CDR3 has 13 residues. Germline CDR1 is LNHDA and CDR2 is SQIVND (reference sequence). Deletions cut 2 bases from V and 7 bases from J, with 9 bases between. The DNA for the CDR3 is TGTGCCAGTAGTATACAGGGAGGGCAGCCCCAGCATTTT. Translating gives CASSIQGGQPQHF. Full variable domain (outside the CDR3, taken from reference TRBV19 and TRBJ1-5): DGGITQSPKYLFRKEGQNVTLSCEQNLNHDAMYWYRQDPGQGLRLIYYSQIVNDFQKGDIAEGYSVSREKKESFPLTVTSAQKNPTAFYLCASSIQGGQPQHFGDGTRLSIL.

This clone was observed a handful of times. The chain uses TRBV27 and TRBJ1-1, with D tentatively TRBD1 (5 bases). Germline values: CDR1 MNHEY, CDR2 SMNVEV (reference sequence). The CDR3 runs 17 residues. Trimming shortened V by 4 bases and J by 0 bases, and 18 bases separated the two germline ends. The DNA for the CDR3 is TGTGCCAGCAGTTCAATAAGCGGCGGGGCCCTGAACACTGAAGCTTTCTTT. This encodes CASSSISGGALNTEAFF.

The sample holds a few counts of this clone. The rearrangement links TRBV11-2 to TRBJ2-5; D tentatively fits TRBD1 or TRBD2 (5 bases each). V lost 4 bases and J 5 bases, leaving 17 bases between the germline ends. Germline V gene sequence: CDR1 SGHAT, CDR2 FQNNGV. This CDR3 has 15 amino acids. The CDR3 reads CASSSLGVGLETQYF. CDR3 nucleotides: TGTGCCAGCAGCTCGCTAGGGGTAGGACTGGAGACCCAGTACTTC.

This chain uses TRBV29-1 with TRBJ2-1, with TRBD2 matching over 14 bases. Germline trimming cut 7 bases from V and 7 bases from J; bases unmatched to any gene: 12. In germline, CDR1 is SQVTM, CDR2 ANQGSEA. The CDR3 runs 16 residues. CDR3 region: CSAEGTSGSVLNEQFF. The CDR3 nucleotides read TGCAGCGCCGAGGGGACTAGCGGGAGTGTTCTGAATGAGCAGTTCTTC.

This chain links TRBV7-9 with TRBJ2-2; D call uncertain. Germline CDR1 and CDR2: SEHNR and FQNEAQ (reference sequence). The length of the CDR3 is 16 residues. V lost 4 bases to trimming and J lost 2 bases, with 14 bases between them. CDR3 DNA sequence: TGTGCCAGCAGCTCTAGGATGGTGGAAAACACCGGGGAGCTGTTTTTT. This gives the protein CASSSRMVENTGELFF.

This clone was recorded once. CDR3 loop: CASSSERRETQYF. Written as DNA, the CDR3 is TGTGCCAGCAGCTCAGAAAGGAGGGAGACCCAGTACTTC. The chain employs TRBV9 and TRBJ2-5; TRBD2 might be the D (5 bases). Trimming pared 4 bases from V and 5 bases from J, leaving 12 bases between. The germline V gene encodes CDR1 SGDLS and CDR2 YYNGEE. This CDR3 region has 13 residues.